The TCR beta chain under discussion was sequenced for a study of cytomegalovirus exposure and HLA in healthy donors. This clone was counted only a few times. Generated by immunoSEQ multiplex PCR, the TCRdb table keeps only in-frame clones and is missing some. The table records some 98,000 clones, around nine tenths of them present only once. The source material was PBMCs. The clonotype was recovered from a woman between 25 and 40 years old in good health and CMV-seronegative.

In DNA, the CDR3 is TGTGCCAGCAGCTTAGGGCTGGCCACCGGGGAGCTGTTTTTT. It yields the protein CASSLGLATGELFF. This rearrangement joins TRBV7-3 to TRBJ2-2; D is undetermined. The CDR3 consists of 14 residues. Trimming removed 2 bases from V and 4 bases from J, with 8 bases in between. Germline CDR1 SGHTA, CDR2 FQGTGA.